These 26 T cell receptor beta chains were sequenced from one sample in a study of shared clonotypes between healthy human individuals. The table came from immunoSEQ multiplex PCR; TCRdb's copy has only in-frame clones and leaves some out. The data show some 1 million clones, with approximately 68% seen just once and about 1.5% held by the top ten. Material: memory CD4+ T cells sorted from blood. Described subset: CD45RA-negative fraction. Receptor source: a man aged 18-30 years in good health.

V usage is TRBV2 and J usage is TRBJ1-1; 9 bases match TRBD1. The V gene end was trimmed by 6 bases and the J gene end by 2 bases; junction bases not matched to a gene: 7. CDR1 and CDR2 from the germline V gene are SNHLY and FYNNEI. This CDR3 spans 15 amino acids. CDR3 loop: CASSGGQGGNTEAFF. CDR3 in DNA: TGTGCCAGCAGCGGGGGACAGGGAGGCAACACTGAAGCTTTCTTT.

As concerns this clone: The same CDR3 also results from other DNA sequences found in this sample. This chain links TRBV30 with TRBJ1-5; D not resolved. Germline V gene data show CDR1 as GTSNPN and CDR2 as SVGIG (reference sequence). The V end lost 0 bases, the J end lost 1 base, and 4 bases lay between the germline ends. The CDR3 spans 13 residues. The CDR3: CAWSVSSNQPQHF. The CDR3, as DNA: TGTGCCTGGAGTGTAAGCAGCAATCAGCCCCAGCATTTT.

This clone was recorded at least ten times. The chain is built from TRBV6-1 and TRBJ1-1; 10 bases are a match to TRBD1. The CDR3 spans 13 residues. The ends lost 4 bases at V and 11 bases at J; junction bases unmatched: 7. Germline loops: CDR1 MNHNS, CDR2 SASEGT. This CDR3 reads CASSGDRGDRAFF. DNA for the CDR3: TGTGCCAGCAGTGGGGACAGGGGTGATAGGGCTTTCTTT.

The rearrangement joins TRBV27 to TRBJ2-3; D is uncertain. V lost 1 base and J 0 bases, leaving 8 bases between the germline ends. Germline CDR1 and CDR2: MNHEY and SMNVEV (reference sequence). This CDR3 has 15 residues. The CDR3 DNA follows: TGTGCCAGCAGTTTATTCGGCATTAGCACAGATACGCAGTATTTT. It codes for CASSLFGISTDTQYF.

This clone was counted between two and nine times. The gene calls are TRBV5-1 and TRBJ2-3; tentative D call: TRBD2 (5 bases). Trimming took 0 bases from V and 2 from J, leaving 13 bases between them. This CDR3 has 16 amino acids. CDR1 is SGHRS and CDR2 is YFSETQ in the germline V gene. This chain's CDR3 is CASSLEAGIYTDTQYF. CDR3 DNA sequence: TGCGCCAGCAGCTTGGAGGCCGGGATTTACACAGATACGCAGTATTTT.

The chain combines TRBV29-1 with TRBJ2-1; D is perhaps TRBD1 (6 bases). Germline values: CDR1 SQVTM, CDR2 ANQGSEA. V was trimmed by 2 bases and J by 0 bases, leaving 20 bases between them. This CDR3 contains 18 residues. The CDR3 spells CSVESRDTLLDSYNEQFF. The CDR3 coding sequence is TGCAGCGTTGAATCCCGGGACACTTTACTCGACTCCTACAATGAGCAGTTCTTC.

This clone has just a few counts. V gene TRBV7-2 combines with J gene TRBJ2-7, with D tentatively TRBD1 (6 bases). CDR3 size: 14 residues. The germline V gene has CDR1 SGHTA and CDR2 FQGNSA. Trimming removed 4 bases at V and 4 bases at J, with 14 bases between. The CDR3 spells CASSYRTDAYEQYF. CDR3 DNA sequence: TGTGCCAGCAGCTACCGGACAGACGCTTACGAGCAGTACTTC.

This clone was detected once. V is TRBV27 and J is TRBJ2-3, with a possible D match to TRBD2 (7 bases). V was clipped by 3 bases and J by 5 bases, with 15 bases between them. Germline assignment: CDR1 MNHEY and CDR2 SMNVEV (reference sequence). The CDR3 length is 15 residues. In DNA, the CDR3 is TGTGCCAGCAGTTTCTGGAGGGAGGGGGGAGATACGCAGTATTTT. Translated: CASSFWREGGDTQYF.

This clone was found a few times. V is TRBV6-5 and J is TRBJ1-2; 10 bases align to TRBD1. V shed 7 bases, J shed 6 bases, and the junction held 2 bases outside the gene matches. The CDR3 has 12 residues. Looked up from germline, CDR1 is MNHEY and CDR2 is SVGAGI. In DNA form, the CDR3 reads TGTGCCAGCAACGACAGGGGGCATGGCTACACCTTC. It codes for CASNDRGHGYTF.

This clone turned up a few times. The chain employs TRBV9 and TRBJ2-1, with TRBD2 matching over 7 bases. The CDR3 is made up of 15 amino acids. V was clipped by 1 base and J by 6 bases; unmatched bases: 7. Germline CDR1 is SGDLS and CDR2 is YYNGEE. The CDR3 DNA is TGTGCCAGCAGCGTAAAAGCGGGACCTTCCAATGAGCAGTTCTTC. This encodes CASSVKAGPSNEQFF.

In this sample, this clone turned up many times. The CDR3 DNA reads as TGTGCCAGCAGTCGACAGATTCCTAGCACAGATACGCAGTATTTT. Translation gives CASSRQIPSTDTQYF. V is TRBV6-1 and J is TRBJ2-3, with D possibly being TRBD1 (5 bases). The CDR3 is 15 residues long. Trimming pared 5 bases from V and 0 bases from J, leaving 12 bases between. Germline CDR1 is MNHNS and CDR2 is SASEGT.

This clone was recorded at least ten times. The chain has TRBV28 and TRBJ1-3; unclear D gene. This CDR3 is built from 15 residues. Germline V lookup: CDR1 MDHEN, CDR2 SYDVKM. The V and J ends lost 4 bases and 0 bases respectively, with 10 bases between them. CDR3: CASSSLGLSGNTIYF. The CDR3 DNA reads as TGTGCCAGCAGTTCTCTGGGCCTCTCTGGAAACACCATATATTTT.

The chain is built from TRBV6-1 and TRBJ2-7; D might be TRBD1 (6 bases). This CDR3 spans 14 amino acids. V shed 6 bases and J shed 2 bases, with 14 bases lying between them. CDR1 is MNHNS, CDR2 SASEGT, per germline. The CDR3 nucleotides are TGTGCCAGCAGGGGGGCCCAAACAGCCTACGAGCAGTACTTC. It codes for CASRGAQTAYEQYF.

CDR3 bases: TGTGCCAGCAGACGGCTGGGGGAAAAACTGTTTTTT. Protein product: CASRRLGEKLFF. V and J are TRBV27 and TRBJ1-4, with no clear D. The germline V gene encodes CDR1 MNHEY and CDR2 SMNVEV (reference sequence). The CDR3 runs 12 residues. V was clipped by 6 bases and J by 8 bases, with 10 bases between them.

The chain carries TRBV11-2 and TRBJ1-3; no clear D. Germline CDR1 and CDR2: SGHAT and FQNNGV. The CDR3 has 14 amino acids. V was shortened by 4 bases and J by 4 bases, with 11 bases between the two germline ends. The CDR3 sequence: CASSYRTTGNTIYF. For the CDR3, the DNA is TGTGCCAGCAGCTACCGGACTACCGGAAACACCATATATTTT. Full variable domain (rest looked up from reference TRBV11-2 and TRBJ1-3): EAGVAQSPRYKIIEKRQSVAFWCNPISGHATLYWYQQILGQGPKLLIQFQNNGVVDDSQLPKDRFSAERLKGVDSTLKIQPAKLEDSAVYLCASSYRTTGNTIYFGEGSWLTVV.

The chain couples TRBV5-5 to TRBJ1-1; 7 nucleotides align to TRBD1. With V trimmed by 4 bases and J by 5 bases, 17 bases remained unmatched. Germline V gene sequence: CDR1 SGHKS, CDR2 YYEKEE (reference sequence). There are 17 residues in the CDR3. The CDR3 DNA reads TGTGCCAGCAGCCCTAACCCTTCGACAGGGAGAGGTACTGAAGCTTTCTTT. Its translation: CASSPNPSTGRGTEAFF.

The J gene is TRBJ2-1, the V gene TRBV11-2; D is unclear. Germline V gene lookup returns CDR1 SGHAT and CDR2 FQNNGV. Trimming removed 2 bases at V and 6 bases at J, with 8 bases between. This CDR3 is built from 13 residues. CDR3 in amino acids: CASSLNPPNEQFF. CDR3 nucleotides: TGTGCCAGCAGCTTAAATCCCCCCAATGAGCAGTTCTTC.

J is TRBJ2-2 and V is TRBV4-2; the match to TRBD2 covers 10 bases. Trimming at V came to 3 bases and at J to 7 bases, leaving 14 bases not matched to a gene. This CDR3 spans 18 amino acids. Germline assignment: CDR1 LGHNA and CDR2 YNFKEQ. The CDR3 DNA is TGTGCCAGCAGCCACCCCCTCCCCGAGCGGGGGGGCCACGGGGAGCTGTTTTTT. This sequence encodes CASSHPLPERGGHGELFF.

J is TRBJ1-2 and V is TRBV28; D might be TRBD1 (5 bases). Per germline, CDR1 MDHEN and CDR2 SYDVKM. CDR3 length: 16 amino acids. Trimming pared 7 bases from V and 4 bases from J, leaving 22 bases between. The CDR3 DNA sequence: TGTGCCAGCACCTCCCCCGCCGGGGTCAGGGTCTATGGCTACACCTTC. Residues: CASTSPAGVRVYGYTF.

V gene TRBV30 combines with J gene TRBJ2-2; D is uncertain. The V gene's germline CDR1 is GTSNPN and CDR2 SVGIG (reference sequence). Trimming removed 0 bases from V and 7 bases from J, with 6 bases in between. The CDR3 length is 12 residues. DNA for the CDR3: TGTGCCTGGAGTGTATCAGTCGGGGAGCTGTTTTTT. Translation: CAWSVSVGELFF.

The chain couples TRBV5-1 to TRBJ1-2; 9 positions agree with TRBD1. With V trimmed by 1 base and J by 2 bases, 3 bases remained unmatched. CDR3 length: 15 amino acids. The V gene's germline CDR1 is SGHRS and CDR2 YFSETQ. In nucleotides, the CDR3 is TGCGCCAGCAGCTTGACAGGGGGCGGGAACTATGGCTACACCTTC. This encodes CASSLTGGGNYGYTF.

This clone was seen a single time. CDR3 sequence: CASSRDRDTQYF. The CDR3 nucleotides read TGTGCCAGCAGCCGGGACAGGGATACGCAGTATTTT. This rearrangement joins TRBV6-5 to TRBJ2-3; 8 positions agree with TRBD1. This CDR3 is 12 amino acids long. Germline assignment: CDR1 MNHEY and CDR2 SVGAGI. The V gene end was trimmed by 6 bases and the J gene end by 6 bases; junction bases not matched to a gene: 2.

The chain combines TRBV21-1 with TRBJ1-5. TRBV21-1 is a pseudogene. The CDR3 has 17 residues. CDR3 sequence reads: CASSKEFGEGGNQPQHF. Written as DNA, the CDR3 is TGTGCCAGCAGCAAAGAGTTTGGTGAGGGGGGAAATCAGCCCCAGCATTTT.

This sequence joins TRBV7-2 and TRBJ2-7, with D unresolved. The germline V and J ends were trimmed by 2 bases and 6 bases, with 8 bases remaining between them. Germline V gives CDR1 SGHTA, CDR2 FQGNSA. The CDR3 spans 12 residues. This chain's CDR3 is CASSLYPPEQYF. The CDR3 DNA follows: TGTGCCAGCAGCTTATACCCCCCCGAGCAGTACTTC.

The rearrangement joins TRBV5-6 to TRBJ1-4, with 9 bases lining up with TRBD1. Per the germline V gene, CDR1 is SGHDT and CDR2 is YYEEEE. V shed 4 bases and J 8 bases; nucleotides not matched to a gene: 9. There are 15 residues in the CDR3. Written as DNA, the CDR3 is TGTGCCAGCAGCAAGTCCGGGACAGGGTGGGAAAAACTGTTTTTT. Amino acid sequence: CASSKSGTGWEKLFF. Complete variable domain (other parts from reference TRBV5-6 and TRBJ1-4): DAGVTQSPTHLIKTRGQQVTLRCSPKSGHDTVSWYQQALGQGPQFIFQYYEEEERQRGNFPDRFSGHQFPNYSSELNVNALLLGDSALYLCASSKSGTGWEKLFFGSGTQLSVL.

In the case of this clone: Other nucleotide sequences from this sample produce the same CDR3. The genes are TRBV30 and TRBJ2-5; D may be TRBD2 (5 bases). CDR3 length: 13 residues. V lost 0 bases and J 2 bases, leaving 7 bases between the germline ends. Germline loops: CDR1 GTSNPN, CDR2 SVGIG (reference sequence). CDR3 in amino acids: CAWSVGGQETQYF. The CDR3, as DNA: TGTGCCTGGAGTGTAGGCGGGCAAGAGACCCAGTACTTC.